The TCR beta chain described here comes from a study of shared clonotypes between healthy human individuals (dated by TCRdb to the early 2020s). Context from the whole study: The cohort comprised a couple of women and a few men aged 18 to 49 years. Per donor, leukapheresis produced somewhere between about 0.94 and 9.5 billion PBMCs. To increase sequencing depth and limit assay-specific biases, TCR repertoire library preparation and sequencing were carried out by different laboratories using diverse techniques. For each donor, three plates each were used for CD4 naive and CD4 memory, two plates were used for CD8 naive, and one plate was used for CD8 memory. Blood TCR repertoires of roughly five healthy adults were deeply sequenced to estimate repertoire size and the extent of clonotype sharing between individuals. Broad study findings and their caveats: Higher generation probabilities were observed for clonotypes shared by all four sorted-subset donors than for non-shared clonotypes. When several donors were compared, the shared fraction of clonotypes was 5% to 6.5% for naive CD4, around 3.6% for naive CD8, more than 2% for memory CD4, and under 0.5% for memory CD8. The genetic and exposure-history diversity represented was limited by the small number of donors. Rarefaction of sorted-subset datasets indicated incomplete sequencing despite the large sequencing depth. Sampling was limited to blood, and TCR repertoires in tissue likely differ from TCR repertoires in blood. Pairwise subsampling indicated that sequencing depth was expected to affect the degree of clonotype sharing among donors. Estimated clonotype richness was generally larger for naive than for memory subsets.

Using the deep immunoSEQ assay, multiplex PCR amplified TCR CDR3 regions from genomic DNA. Genomic DNA extracted from each cell subset was distributed evenly over all wells of several immunoSEQ 96-well plates, and each plate served as one replicate. For sorted subsets, each replicate PCR was loaded with about 200 ng genomic DNA, equivalent to some 27,000 T cell genomes. The purified libraries were quantified using a Qubit 3.0 fluorometer, sized with a Bioanalyzer 2100, and then quantified again using the KAPA Library Quantification kit. A separate single-read 150-cycle Illumina NextSeq 550 flow cell was used to sequence each immunoSEQ 96-well plate. Processing in the source paper ran as follows. Because only junctional sequences without quality scores were contained in the immunoSEQ output, filtering matching that applied to full-length reads could not be performed. To assign V/J genes and CDR3, sequences were annotated using PyIR, a Python wrapper for IgBLAST v1.9, with IMGT germline references. Reads were removed for weak V/J assignments (E-value above 1e-6), missing CDR3, stop codons, out-of-frame junctions, or ambiguous translated residues. V3J clonotypes were defined as sequences sharing an identical inferred V gene, J gene, and CDR3 amino acid sequence. To compute the percentage overlap between repertoires, the number of shared unique clonotypes was divided by the size of the smaller repertoire. Repertoire richness was assessed with RTK rarefaction, the Chao1 estimator, and Recon v2.1 estimates of unobserved clonotypes. Generation probabilities were computed with OLGA for all TCRbeta clonotypes obtained by the gDNA method from a few donors. In its TCRdb copy, this immuneACCESS table keeps in-frame sequences only and misses some clones. Where compared with another copy, unresolved V genes explain less than half of these, and the others have no known cause. The V and J calls and clone size are taken from that table; D and trimming were inferred from the DNA. The sample has about 2 million clones on record, just under 95% of them singletons. The top ten clonotypes cover roughly 1% of the sample.

To note about this clone: Its antigen is currently not known. No base qualities exist here, and no much larger clone lies one base off it.

CD8 naive samples consisted of CD45RO-negative cells that were positively selected for CCR7, yielding a CD45RA+CCR7+ population without TemRA cells. The donors were healthy, HIV-negative adults with no recently reported acute infections or vaccinations. Only Caucasian adults living in Nashville, Tennessee, USA were represented among the donors. Blood was obtained by leukapheresis, after which PBMCs were separated by Ficoll-Histopaque density gradient centrifugation and cryopreserved in liquid nitrogen vapor phase. Purity and quantity of every magnetically sorted T cell population were checked by analytical flow cytometry. Genomic DNA was isolated from every sorted fraction and measured by UV absorbance on a Nanodrop 2000c. CDR1 and CDR2, per the germline V gene, are SGDLS and YYNGEE. Trimming at the junction amounts to 3 bases on V and 2 bases on J, and the germline ends lie 17 bases apart. Its CDR3 holds 16 amino acids, cysteine through phenylalanine. The entry retains the CDR3 DNA only, 48 bases that are in frame from base 1.

Rearrangement joined TRBV9 to TRBJ1-2; 6 matching bases give a weak D call of TRBD1. The sequence was obtained from a young man in good health. Sequencing was done on a sample of naive CD8+ T cells sorted from blood. The cell subset or site label, read with the paper, signifies: CD45RA+CCR7+. The DNA is TGTGCCAGCAGCGCGACAGGTGGACGAACGAACTATGGCTACACCTTC. Protein translation: CASSATGGRTNYGYTF.